The 16 T cell receptor beta chains reported below all come from one sample, sequenced in a study of beta chain features in type 1 diabetes. Expressed TCRB transcripts were sequenced, since all the RNA that had been isolated was reverse transcribed. Data came from immunoSEQ multiplex PCR; TCRdb stores just in-frame clones and leaves some out. The repertoire holds 140,000 to 150,000 clones, roughly 53% seen once, with over 0.4% in the top ten. The sample taken for sequencing was Tregs from blood. These receptor sequences come from a man aged 18 to 35 in good health.

This clone has only a few counts. The rearrangement uses TRBV7-2 and TRBJ1-5, with D uncertain. CDR1 is SGHTA and CDR2 is FQGNSA in the germline V gene. Trimming took 4 bases from V and 6 from J, leaving 16 bases between them. This CDR3 has 15 residues. The CDR3 here is CASSSVFGVGQPQHF. Here the CDR3 DNA reads TGTGCCAGCAGCTCCGTATTCGGAGTCGGTCAGCCCCAGCATTTT.

This chain connects TRBV27 to TRBJ2-5; TRBD1 is a possible D gene (5 bases). With the DNA end fitting TRBJ2-7 better, the J assignment may be wrong. This CDR3 has 15 amino acids. Germline V gene sequence: CDR1 MNHEY, CDR2 SMNVEV (reference sequence). CDR3 sequence (DNA): TGTGCCAGCAGTTTATCGGTTGGCAGGGTGTACGAGCAGTACTTC. It yields the protein CASSLSVGRVYEQYF.

CDR3 sequence: CAWGGQYEQYF. The CDR3 nucleotides are TGTGCCTGGGGGGGACAGTACGAGCAGTACTTC. The chain is built from TRBV30 and TRBJ2-7; TRBD1 agrees at 7 bases. This CDR3 is built from 11 residues. The V gene's germline CDR1 is GTSNPN and CDR2 SVGIG (reference sequence). V lost 5 bases to trimming and J lost 4 bases; unmatched junction nucleotides: 2.

A few counts support this clone. The rearrangement links TRBV14 to TRBJ2-5, with D possibly being TRBD2 (7 bases). V lost 4 bases to trimming and J lost 5 bases, with 20 bases between them. Germline V gene data show CDR1 as SGHDN and CDR2 as FVKESK. CDR3 length equals 16 residues. The CDR3 region is CASSRTKGGSRETQYF. CDR3 coding DNA: TGTGCCAGCAGCCGCACAAAGGGGGGGTCAAGGGAGACCCAGTACTTC.

There are a few counts of this clone. The chain employs TRBV30 and TRBJ2-5; TRBD2 might be the D (5 bases). Trimming pared 2 bases from V and 6 bases from J, leaving 13 bases between. Germline-derived CDR1 and CDR2 are GTSNPN and SVGIG (reference sequence). This CDR3 spans 13 amino acids. CDR3 loop: CAWSWRQLQTQYF. The CDR3, as DNA: TGTGCCTGGAGTTGGAGGCAGTTACAGACCCAGTACTTC.

This clone was seen once. The chain is built from TRBV6-6 and TRBJ1-4, with D perhaps TRBD1 (6 bases). The CDR3 is made up of 14 amino acids. Germline-derived CDR1 and CDR2 are MNHNY and SVGAGI (reference sequence). V was trimmed by 7 bases and J by 6 bases, leaving 15 bases between them. The DNA for the CDR3 is TGTGCCAGCAAACCGGCCGAGGGGGATGAAAAACTGTTTTTT. Protein sequence: CASKPAEGDEKLFF.

This clone appeared a few times. The chain combines TRBV27 with TRBJ2-1; D gene unclear. Germline CDR1 and CDR2: MNHEY and SMNVEV (reference sequence). This CDR3 has 12 residues. The V and J ends lost 5 bases and 3 bases respectively, with 5 bases between them. The DNA of the CDR3 is TGTGCCAGCAGTGTCGGCTACAATGAGCAGTTCTTC. This encodes CASSVGYNEQFF.

V usage is TRBV6-5 and J usage is TRBJ1-5; D may be TRBD1 (6 bases). The V gene's germline CDR1 is MNHEY and CDR2 SVGAGI. V lost 5 bases, J lost 6 bases, and 11 bases lay in between. This CDR3 contains 13 residues. CDR3 bases: TGTGCCAGCAGTCGAGTAGGGGGTCAGCCCCAGCATTTT. It translates to CASSRVGGQPQHF.

This clone was observed a single time. V usage is TRBV6-6 and J usage is TRBJ2-4; D is undetermined. Germline V CDR1 and CDR2: MNHNY, SVGAGI (reference sequence). Trimming took 5 bases from V and 3 from J, leaving 11 bases between them. This CDR3 has 14 amino acids. This CDR3 reads CASSNQEHKNIQYF. CDR3 nucleotides: TGTGCCAGCAGTAATCAGGAACACAAAAACATTCAGTACTTC.

The rearrangement uses TRBV28 and TRBJ2-3; D perhaps matches TRBD2 (5 bases). Trimming took 6 bases from V and 10 from J, leaving 14 bases between them. The CDR3 covers 12 residues. The germline CDR1 and CDR2 sequences are MDHEN and SYDVKM. The CDR3 region has the DNA TGTGCCAGCAGCCGGGGAAGCAGGTCGCAGTATTTT. This gives the protein CASSRGSRSQYF.

This chain uses TRBV5-1 with TRBJ2-5; the D gene is possibly TRBD1 (6 bases). The closer fit of TRBJ2-7 to the DNA end suggests the J call may be wrong. The V gene's germline CDR1 is SGHRS and CDR2 YFSETQ. This CDR3 has 15 amino acids. CDR3 nucleotide sequence: TGCGCCAGCAGCTTGTTTCTGGACAGCTCCTACGAGCAGTACTTC. Protein sequence: CASSLFLDSSYEQYF.

The chain uses TRBV6-6 and TRBJ2-2; a possible D gene is TRBD1 (7 bases). V lost 6 bases to trimming and J lost 6 bases, with 17 bases between them. Germline loops: CDR1 MNHNY, CDR2 SVGAGI (reference sequence). The CDR3 has 15 amino acids. CDR3 DNA sequence: TGTGCCAGCAGCTTTACGACAGGGAGGCCCGGGGAGCTGTTTTTT. This translates into CASSFTTGRPGELFF.

The CDR3 DNA sequence: TGTGCCAGCTCACCAGTGACAGGGGATCAGGCCTATGGCTACACCTTC. This gives the protein CASSPVTGDQAYGYTF. The chain links TRBV18 to TRBJ1-2, with TRBD1 matching 8 bases. This CDR3 spans 16 amino acids. From germline, CDR1 is KGHSH and CDR2 LQKENI. J lost 4 bases, V lost 2 bases, and 9 bases had no gene match.

CDR3 residues: CASSIQGFSGEQYF. The DNA of the CDR3 is TGTGCCAGCAGCATACAGGGGTTCTCAGGCGAGCAGTACTTC. V is TRBV7-9 and J is TRBJ2-7; TRBD1 matches at 7 bases. The V gene end was trimmed by 5 bases and the J gene end by 6 bases; junction bases not matched to a gene: 10. From germline, CDR1 is SEHNR and CDR2 FQNEAQ (reference sequence). This CDR3 contains 14 residues.

J is TRBJ2-3 and V is TRBV19; weak D call: TRBD2 (5 bases). The germline gives CDR1 LNHDA, CDR2 SQIVND (reference sequence). CDR3 length: 13 residues. The V and J ends lost 5 bases and 6 bases respectively, with 12 bases between them. The CDR3 DNA follows: TGTGCCAGTAGTCCCCGGAGGCAGGATACGCAGTATTTT. This sequence encodes CASSPRRQDTQYF.

This chain joins TRBV7-2 and TRBJ1-1; weak D call: TRBD1 (6 bases). Trimming cost V 8 bases and J 3 bases, with 13 bases left between them. This CDR3 has 13 residues. The germline V gene has CDR1 SGHTA and CDR2 FQGNSA. This CDR3 is CASAKGGDTEAFF. The CDR3 DNA is TGTGCCAGCGCGAAGGGGGGGGACACTGAAGCTTTCTTT.